This TCR beta chain emerged from a study of T cells in Graves' hyperthyroidism and ophthalmopathy. This clonotype was observed many times. Its antigen is as yet unknown. Enrolled ophthalmopathy patients presented with a Clinical Activity Score of at least 3, a NOSPECS grade of at least 4, and disease duration under 3 months. Study observations and caveats: The model made its ophthalmopathy prediction, and onset followed a median roughly six months later. The majority of expanded thyroid clonotypes above 0.001 also appeared in blood.

TCR beta CDR3 regions were amplified from RNA transcripts. TCR CDR3 regions were first amplified by RT-PCR with HTBI primers. TCRdb used MiXCR to reprocess the multiplex PCR reads, holding one entry per CDR3 protein. The table lists about 260,000 distinct CDR3 sequences, roughly 15% of them singletons. The germline CDR1 and CDR2 sequences are MNHNS and SASEGT. J lost 5 bases, V lost 6 bases, and 12 bases had no gene match. CDR3 size: 17 residues. The receptor comes from a woman younger than 35 with Graves' ophthalmopathy. Sequences were obtained from blood. The J gene is TRBJ2-3, the V gene TRBV6-1; 12 nucleotides align to TRBD2. DNA for the CDR3: TGTGCCAGCAGGGCCAAAGGTGGACTAGCGGGAAGAGATACGCAGTATTTT. Translated: CASRAKGGLAGRDTQYF.